These 3 T cell receptor beta chains were all obtained from the same sample, sequenced in a study of control samples from healthy donors and cancer patients. This table comes from immunoSEQ multiplex PCR, and its TCRdb copy is limited to in-frame clones, with some not included. Of 70,000 or so clones in the sample, 84% were seen once. Material for sequencing was blood. These receptors were collected from a man in his fifties in good health.

J is TRBJ2-4 and V is TRBV30, with D perhaps TRBD2 (5 bases). V shed 5 bases and J shed 0 bases, with 11 bases lying between them. CDR1 and CDR2 from the germline V gene are GTSNPN and SVGIG (reference sequence). The CDR3 loop spans 14 amino acids. The CDR3 reads CAWEGFEAKNIQYF. CDR3 coding DNA: TGTGCCTGGGAGGGATTTGAAGCCAAAAACATTCAGTACTTC.

A remark on this clone: The junction departs from germline at one end; a sequencing error may be responsible. V is TRBV3-1 (or the pseudogene TRBV3-2) and J is TRBJ2-5; D might be TRBD1 (5 bases). This CDR3 is 14 amino acids long. Germline V lookup: CDR1 LGHDT, CDR2 YNNKEL (reference sequence). This chain's CDR3 is CASSQGKGGAGWNF. In nucleotides, the CDR3 is TGTGCCAGCAGCCAAGGGAAGGGTGGGGCCGGGTGGAACTTC.

J is TRBJ1-5 and V is TRBV6-4; D unresolved. From germline, CDR1 is MRHNA and CDR2 SNTAGT. The CDR3 totals 15 residues. Trimming pared 6 bases from V and 2 bases from J, leaving 14 bases between. Here the CDR3 reads CASRNEGWRNQPQHF. CDR3 coding DNA: TGTGCCAGCAGGAATGAGGGTTGGCGCAATCAGCCCCAGCATTTT.